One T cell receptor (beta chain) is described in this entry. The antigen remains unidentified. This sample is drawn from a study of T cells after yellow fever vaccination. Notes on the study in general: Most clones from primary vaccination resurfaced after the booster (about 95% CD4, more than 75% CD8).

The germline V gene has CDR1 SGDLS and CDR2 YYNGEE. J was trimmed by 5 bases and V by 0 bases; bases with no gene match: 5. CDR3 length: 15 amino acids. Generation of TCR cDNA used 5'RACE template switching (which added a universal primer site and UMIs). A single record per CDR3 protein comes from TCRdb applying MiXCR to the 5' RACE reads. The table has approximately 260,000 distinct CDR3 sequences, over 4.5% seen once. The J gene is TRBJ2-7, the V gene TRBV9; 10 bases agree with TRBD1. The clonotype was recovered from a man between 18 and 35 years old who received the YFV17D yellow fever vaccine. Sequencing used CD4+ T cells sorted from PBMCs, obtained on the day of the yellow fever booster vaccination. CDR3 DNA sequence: TGTGCCAGCAGCGTAGAAGGGACAGGGGTTGACGAGCAGTACTTC. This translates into CASSVEGTGVDEQYF.